The 27 T cell receptor beta chains in this list originate from one sample, sequenced in a study of Ad26.COV2.S vaccination and SARS-CoV-2 variants. As for treatment: roughly 18 received Ad26.COV2.S at low or high dose, single or two shots; roughly five received placebo; per-sample allocation not given. Sampling happened 63 days after the first vaccine or placebo injection. Only in-frame clones appear in the TCRdb table, and some are missing; sequencing was by immunoSEQ multiplex PCR. The sample contains about 350,000 clones, approximately 85% of which appear only once. Sequences were derived from peripheral blood, sampled in a trial of Ad26.COV2.S vaccine versus placebo. These receptors were taken from a person between 18 and 65 years old who received the Ad26.COV2.S COVID-19 vaccine or a placebo.

The gene calls are TRBV27 and TRBJ2-2; D might be TRBD1 (6 bases). Trimming removed 5 bases at V and 1 base at J, with 26 bases between. The length of the CDR3 is 20 residues. Germline V lookup: CDR1 MNHEY, CDR2 SMNVEV (reference sequence). DNA of the CDR3: TGTGCCAGCAGTCAACCGGGACACCAGGTCGGGGTCAAGAACACCGGGGAGCTGTTTTTT. It yields the protein CASSQPGHQVGVKNTGELFF.

This chain uses TRBV5-8 with TRBJ1-1; unclear D gene. Trimming shortened V by 4 bases and J by 1 base, and 5 bases separated the two germline ends. Germline-derived CDR1 and CDR2 are SGHTS and YDEGEE. This CDR3 is 12 amino acids long. The CDR3 loop is CASSRRNTEAFF. CDR3 in DNA: TGTGCCAGCAGCCGGCGGAACACTGAAGCTTTCTTT.

The V gene is TRBV7-2, the J gene TRBJ2-7, with 9 bases lining up with TRBD2. CDR1 and CDR2 (germline): SGHTA, FQGNSA. The trim removed 2 bases at V and 0 bases at J, leaving 2 bases unmatched. The CDR3 runs 15 residues. For the CDR3, the DNA is TGTGCCAGCAGCTTAAGCGGGAGGAGCTCCTACGAGCAGTACTTC. Protein: CASSLSGRSSYEQYF.

The J gene is TRBJ1-3, the V gene TRBV6-4; D is unresolved. The CDR3 is made up of 15 amino acids. The V end was cut by 4 bases, the J end by 2 bases, with 12 bases between. CDR1 and CDR2 from the germline V gene are MRHNA and SNTAGT. The CDR3, as DNA: TGTGCCAGCAGTGTGGGCACAAACACTGGAAACACCATATATTTT. The encoded protein is CASSVGTNTGNTIYF.

The chain links TRBV7-9 to TRBJ1-4, with 11 bases lining up with TRBD1. The germline V gene encodes CDR1 SEHNR and CDR2 FQNEAQ (reference sequence). CDR3 length: 15 amino acids. Losses at the gene ends were 3 bases for V and 4 bases for J; bases not matched to a gene: 1. The CDR3 loop reads CASSLGTGGNEKLFF. CDR3 coding DNA: TGTGCCAGCAGCTTGGGGACAGGGGGTAATGAAAAACTGTTTTTT.

V gene TRBV6-7 combines with J gene TRBJ2-1, with unresolved D. TRBV6-7 is marked as an open reading frame, function uncertain. The length of the CDR3 is 17 residues. Trimming removed 2 bases from V and 6 bases from J, with 20 bases in between. The CDR3 sequence: CASSYTNQTPSGNEQFF. The CDR3 coding sequence is TGTGCCAGCAGTTACACCAATCAAACCCCATCGGGCAATGAGCAGTTCTTC.

The chain is built from TRBV4-1 and TRBJ2-7; D call uncertain. This CDR3 has 16 residues. Per the germline V gene, CDR1 is MGHRA and CDR2 is YSYEKL. V was shortened by 0 bases and J by 1 base, with 13 bases between the two germline ends. The CDR3 is CASSQEILPVSYEQYF. In DNA, the CDR3 is TGCGCCAGCAGCCAAGAGATCCTACCAGTGTCCTACGAGCAGTACTTC.

J is TRBJ2-5 and V is TRBV7-2; TRBD1 might be the D (7 bases). CDR3 length: 13 residues. V gave up 4 bases and J gave up 5 bases, with 11 bases separating them. In germline, CDR1 is SGHTA, CDR2 FQGNSA. The CDR3 nucleotides are TGTGCCAGCAGCTCCTCAGGGGGGGAGACCCAGTACTTC. Amino acids: CASSSSGGETQYF. The whole variable domain, filled in from reference TRBV7-2 and TRBJ2-5, reads GAGVSQSPSNKVTEKGKDVELRCDPISGHTALYWYRQSLGQGLEFLIYFQGNSAPDKSGLPSDRFSAERTGGSVSTLTIQRTQQEDSAVYLCASSSSGGETQYFGPGTRLLVL.

The rearrangement joins TRBV6-2 or TRBV6-3 to TRBJ1-1; D unresolved. This CDR3 spans 13 amino acids. Trimming pared 2 bases from V and 9 bases from J, leaving 13 bases between. The germline V gene has CDR1 MNHEY and CDR2 SVGEGT. In DNA, the CDR3 is TGTGCCAGCAGTTACGAGAGCCGCGTTAAAGCTTTCTTT. This translates into CASSYESRVKAFF.

The J gene is TRBJ2-1, the V gene TRBV9; 10 bases line up with TRBD2. The CDR3 totals 15 residues. The junction had 8 bases not matched to a gene; V was cut back by 3 bases and J by 8 bases. The V gene's germline CDR1 is SGDLS and CDR2 YYNGEE. DNA of the CDR3: TGTGCCAGCAGCGAAGGGAGCGGGAGGGCTGATGAGCAGTTCTTC. It specifies CASSEGSGRADEQFF.

The chain employs TRBV3-1 (or the pseudogene TRBV3-2) and TRBJ1-1, with D possibly matching TRBD1 (6 bases). Germline V CDR1 and CDR2: LGHDT, YNNKEL (reference sequence). CDR3 size: 16 residues. Trimming removed 5 bases from V and 0 bases from J, with 16 bases in between. The DNA of the CDR3 is TGTGCCAGCAGCACAGGGACGGGGTACATGAACACTGAAGCTTTCTTT. Protein product: CASSTGTGYMNTEAFF.

This chain joins TRBV13 and TRBJ2-3; 11 bases map to TRBD2. The V and J ends lost 5 bases and 0 bases, in that order; junction bases with no gene match: 10. Germline V gene sequence: CDR1 PRHDT, CDR2 FYEKMQ (reference sequence). The CDR3 has 18 residues. CDR3: CASSATTSGDFSTDTQYF. In DNA, the CDR3 is TGTGCCAGCAGCGCCACGACTAGCGGGGATTTTAGCACAGATACGCAGTATTTT. The variable domain in full, completed from reference TRBV13 and TRBJ2-3, reads AAGVIQSPRHLIKEKRETATLKCYPIPRHDTVYWYQQGPGQDPQFLISFYEKMQSDKGSIPDRFSAQQFSDYHSELNMSSLELGDSALYFCASSATTSGDFSTDTQYFGPGTRLTVL.

The chain links TRBV24-1 to TRBJ2-1; a weak D match, TRBD1 (6 bases). V was shortened by 6 bases and J by 7 bases, with 12 bases between the two germline ends. The V gene's germline CDR1 is KGHDR and CDR2 SFDVKD. CDR3 length equals 13 residues. Written as DNA, the CDR3 is TGTGCCACCAGTTACGAAGGGACAAATGAGCAGTTCTTC. Translated: CATSYEGTNEQFF.

The gene calls are TRBV9 and TRBJ1-3; D ambiguous. V was pared by 3 bases and J by 2 bases, with 9 bases between. The germline V gene encodes CDR1 SGDLS and CDR2 YYNGEE. The CDR3 covers 14 residues. CDR3 amino acids: CASSAEYPGNTIYF. In nucleotides, the CDR3 is TGTGCCAGCAGCGCTGAGTACCCTGGAAACACCATATATTTT.

The V and J genes are TRBV27 and TRBJ2-3; TRBD2 matches at 8 bases. The CDR3 has 16 residues. Germline V gives CDR1 MNHEY, CDR2 SMNVEV (reference sequence). V was clipped by 3 bases and J by 0 bases; unmatched bases: 5. This CDR3 reads CASSFLGLASTDTQYF. In DNA, the CDR3 is TGTGCCAGCAGTTTTCTCGGACTAGCTAGCACAGATACGCAGTATTTT.

The chain joins TRBV28 to TRBJ2-4; D possibly corresponds to TRBD1 (6 bases). Per germline, CDR1 MDHEN and CDR2 SYDVKM. V lost 3 bases, J lost 7 bases, and 16 bases lay in between. The CDR3 totals 15 residues. CDR3 amino acids: CASSFFRRDMNIQYF. The CDR3 nucleotides are TGTGCCAGCAGTTTTTTTCGCCGGGACATGAACATTCAGTACTTC.

The CDR3 sequence is CASGRRGLAYNEQFF. DNA for the CDR3: TGTGCCAGCGGACGGAGAGGACTAGCGTACAATGAGCAGTTCTTC. The gene calls are TRBV7-2 and TRBJ2-1, with 9 bases identical to TRBD2. Trimming took 8 bases from V and 4 from J; bases not matched to a gene: 9. There are 15 residues in the CDR3. Germline loops: CDR1 SGHTA, CDR2 FQGNSA.

CDR3 nucleotide sequence: TGTGCCAGCAGCCAACCAGGGCTCACAGATACGCAGTATTTT. Translation: CASSQPGLTDTQYF. The rearrangement uses TRBV7-6 and TRBJ2-3, with D tentatively TRBD1 (5 bases). Germline CDR1 reads SGHVS; CDR2 reads FNYEAQ. V lost 5 bases and J 2 bases, leaving 11 bases between the germline ends. This CDR3 has 14 residues.

J is TRBJ2-1 and V is TRBV5-1; 7 bases agree with TRBD2. CDR3 size: 17 residues. CDR1 SGHRS and CDR2 YFSETQ come from the germline V gene. V dropped 4 bases and J dropped 2; count of bases not matched to a gene: 12. The DNA of the CDR3 is TGCGCCAGCAGCCCCAGCCAGCGGGGTGTCACCTACAATGAGCAGTTCTTC. Its protein is CASSPSQRGVTYNEQFF.

The CDR3 DNA sequence: TGCGCCAGCAGCTCCGACAGCGGATTTTCACCCCTCCACTTT. Translation gives CASSSDSGFSPLHF. The chain joins TRBV4-1 to TRBJ1-6, with D maybe TRBD1 (5 bases). V was pared by 5 bases and J by 9 bases, with 14 bases between. The CDR3 is 14 amino acids. The germline CDR1 and CDR2 sequences are MGHRA and YSYEKL.

V is TRBV7-2 and J is TRBJ2-3; D gene unclear. V lost 3 bases and J 0 bases, leaving 7 bases between the germline ends. Germline values: CDR1 SGHTA, CDR2 FQGNSA. The CDR3 sequence is 14 residues long. The CDR3 region is CASSFDPSTDTQYF. The CDR3 bases are TGTGCCAGCAGCTTCGATCCCAGCACAGATACGCAGTATTTT.

The chain employs TRBV18 and TRBJ2-1, with TRBD2 matching over 10 bases. The V and J ends lost 5 bases and 5 bases, in that order; junction bases with no gene match: 6. In germline, CDR1 is KGHSH, CDR2 LQKENI. CDR3 length equals 15 residues. CDR3 in amino acids: CASSKTGTSDNEQFF. CDR3 nucleotide sequence: TGTGCCAGCTCAAAGACCGGGACTAGCGACAATGAGCAGTTCTTC.

The rearrangement joins TRBV6-5 to TRBJ1-5; D remains unclear. With 6 bases removed from V and 5 bases from J, the gap between germline ends came to 14 bases. The CDR3 length is 14 residues. Germline V CDR1 and CDR2: MNHEY, SVGAGI. CDR3 sequence reads: CASSVTDGDQPQHF. The DNA for the CDR3 is TGTGCCAGCAGCGTCACGGACGGAGATCAGCCCCAGCATTTT.

This chain connects TRBV6-5 to TRBJ2-7; 9 bases line up with TRBD1. J was trimmed by 4 bases and V by 0 bases; bases with no gene match: 7. This CDR3 contains 16 residues. The germline V gene encodes CDR1 MNHEY and CDR2 SVGAGI. The CDR3 loop reads CASSYSSGTGWYEQYF. In DNA form, the CDR3 reads TGTGCCAGCAGTTACTCCAGCGGGACAGGGTGGTACGAGCAGTACTTC.

The chain is built from TRBV2 and TRBJ1-5; D is unresolved. The CDR3 loop spans 15 amino acids. Germline V gene data show CDR1 as SNHLY and CDR2 as FYNNEI. The V end lost 6 bases, the J end lost 1 base, and 13 bases lay between the germline ends. DNA of the CDR3: TGTGCCAGCAGGGCCGACGGGTTGAGCAATCAGCCCCAGCATTTT. Its protein is CASRADGLSNQPQHF. The variable domain in full, with the rest retrieved from reference TRBV2 and TRBJ1-5, is EPEVTQTPSHQVTQMGQEVILRCVPISNHLYFYWYRQILGQKVEFLVSFYNNEISEKSEIFDDQFSVERPDGSNFTLKIRSTKLEDSAMYFCASRADGLSNQPQHFGDGTRLSIL.

This chain connects TRBV7-8 to TRBJ2-5, with TRBD1 matching 8 bases. There are 14 residues in the CDR3. V gave up 4 bases and J gave up 6 bases; unmatched junction bases: 7. Germline V gives CDR1 SGHVS, CDR2 FQNEAQ. DNA of the CDR3: TGTGCCAGCAGCTCACAGGGGGTGGTAAAGACCCAGTACTTC. This translates into CASSSQGVVKTQYF.

This clone was picked up a small number of times. The V and J genes are TRBV3-1 (or the pseudogene TRBV3-2) and TRBJ2-5; the match to TRBD2 covers 11 bases. Germline CDR1 is LGHDT and CDR2 is YNNKEL (reference sequence). J lost 0 bases, V lost 3 bases, and 6 bases had no gene match. CDR3 length: 17 amino acids. The chain's CDR3 is CASSQQPSGGYQETQYF. In nucleotides, the CDR3 is TGTGCCAGCAGCCAGCAGCCTAGCGGGGGGTACCAAGAGACCCAGTACTTC.